This entry describes one TCR beta chain. Its antigen is not identified. A much more abundant neighbour one base away suggests this may be a read error. Germline CDR1 is LGHDT and CDR2 is YNNKEL (reference sequence). The CDR3 covers 17 residues. V lost 1 base and J 4 bases, leaving 17 bases between the germline ends. These data belong to a study of T-cell reconstitution after alpha-beta-depleted transplantation in children. Study-wide results and limits: Newly produced T cells mostly provided counts and TCRbeta diversity after one year, as hyperexpanded clones declined. Surviving recipient T cells and thymic progenitors underlay high day-60 TCRbeta diversity in some patients. Several hundred expanded graft clones reportedly supplied alpha-beta T cells about two months after transplant.

Preparing the TCRbeta library involved the use of unique molecular identifiers. TCRdb re-derived calls from the PCR reads in MiXCR, one entry per CDR3 protein. The data contain under 50,000 distinct CDR3 sequences, about 50% of them singletons. The sample consisted of peripheral blood, taken before TCRalphabeta/CD19-depleted stem cell transplant. This TCR was sampled from a boy in the first two years of life with SCID, due to receive a stem cell transplant. This chain uses TRBV3-1 with TRBJ2-1; D could derive from TRBD1 or TRBD2 (6 bases each). This CDR3 is CASSQVSWGATYNEQFF. The CDR3 nucleotides read TGTGCCAGCAGCCAAGTTTCGTGGGGGGCAACTTACAATGAGCAGTTCTTC.